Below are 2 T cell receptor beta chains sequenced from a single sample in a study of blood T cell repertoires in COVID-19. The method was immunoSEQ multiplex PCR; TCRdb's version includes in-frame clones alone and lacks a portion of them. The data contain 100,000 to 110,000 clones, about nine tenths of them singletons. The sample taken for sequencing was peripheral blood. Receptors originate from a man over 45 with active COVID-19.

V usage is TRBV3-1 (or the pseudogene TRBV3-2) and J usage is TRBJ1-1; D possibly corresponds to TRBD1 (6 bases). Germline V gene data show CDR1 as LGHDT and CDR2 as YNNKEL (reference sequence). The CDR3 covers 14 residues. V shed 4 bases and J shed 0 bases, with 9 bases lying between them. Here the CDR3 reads CASSRTGMNTEAFF. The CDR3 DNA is TGTGCCAGCAGCCGCACAGGGATGAACACTGAAGCTTTCTTT.

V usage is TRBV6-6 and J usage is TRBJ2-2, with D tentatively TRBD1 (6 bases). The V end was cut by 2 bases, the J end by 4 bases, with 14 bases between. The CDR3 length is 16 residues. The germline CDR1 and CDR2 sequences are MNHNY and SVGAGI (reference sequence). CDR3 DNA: TGTGCCAGCAGTTACCTGGGGGCGCGCGGCACCGGGGAGCTGTTTTTT. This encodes CASSYLGARGTGELFF.